The 17 T cell receptor beta chains below were found in one sample sequenced in a study of blood T cell repertoires in COVID-19 (dated by TCRdb to the early 2020s). The library relied on the immunoSEQ multiplex PCR assay. Sourced from immuneACCESS, this table was stored by TCRdb with only in-frame sequences that have V and J called. A share of the clones is absent; for the studies checked, an unresolved V gene accounts for under half, and the remainder has no known explanation. This sample has fewer than 150,000 clones in its table, and around 82% of those were observed once. More than 3% of the sample comes from the top ten. Sequenced material: PBMCs or T cells enriched from blood (not recorded which). The receptors come from a middle-aged man in a cohort exposed to, infected with or recovered from COVID-19 (not recorded which).

The V gene is TRBV11-2, the J gene TRBJ2-1; 11 bases line up with TRBD2. The CDR3 is 14 residues long. Germline CDR1 is SGHAT and CDR2 is FQNNGV. V shed 7 bases, J shed 5 bases, and the junction held 4 bases outside the gene matches. The CDR3 DNA is TGTGCCAGCAAGCCGGGACTAGCGGACAATGAGCAGTTCTTC. Translation gives CASKPGLADNEQFF.

A single count supports this clone. This chain joins TRBV2 and TRBJ1-1; a weak D match, TRBD1 (6 bases). This CDR3 is built from 14 residues. V was trimmed by 5 bases and J by 1 base, leaving 11 bases between them. Germline CDR1 reads SNHLY; CDR2 reads FYNNEI. For the CDR3, the DNA is TGTGCCAGCAGTCCCGTAGGGGGGAACACTGAAGCTTTCTTT. Protein product: CASSPVGGNTEAFF.

The gene calls are TRBV5-4 and TRBJ2-3, with D perhaps matching TRBD2 (6 bases). Germline V gives CDR1 SGHNT, CDR2 YYREEE (reference sequence). V dropped 8 bases and J dropped 11 bases, with 6 bases sitting between them. The CDR3 sequence is 8 residues long. In DNA form, the CDR3 reads TGTGCCAGGGGGGGGCAGTATTTT. It is translated as CARGGQYF.

The V call is TRBV5-6, the J call TRBJ2-2; D unclear. V was shortened by 0 bases and J by 4 bases, with 7 bases between the two germline ends. The CDR3 is 14 residues long. Per germline, CDR1 SGHDT and CDR2 YYEEEE. The DNA of the CDR3 is TGTGCCAGCAGCTTGGACCCAGGCACCGGGGAGCTGTTTTTT. Translation: CASSLDPGTGELFF.

This clone was seen a few times. Germline and junction disagree at one end, which may indicate a read error. The genes are TRBV10-2 and TRBJ1-2; no definite D call. The V gene's germline CDR1 is WSHSY and CDR2 SAAADI. The CDR3 is made up of 13 amino acids. CDR3 nucleotides: TGCGCCAGCAGTGTAGGGAGTGAGGGTTCCTCTTTCTTC. This encodes CASSVGSEGSSFF.

This clone was seen a few times. The chain links TRBV5-1 to TRBJ1-1; 8 nucleotides match TRBD1. This CDR3 spans 15 amino acids. The germline CDR1 and CDR2 sequences are SGHRS and YFSETQ. With V trimmed by 4 bases and J by 5 bases, 10 bases remained unmatched. The chain's CDR3 is CASSLQGAGLTEAFF. The DNA of the CDR3 is TGCGCCAGCAGCCTCCAGGGGGCTGGTTTGACTGAAGCTTTCTTT.

This chain connects TRBV7-2 to TRBJ1-2, with 7 bases fitting TRBD1. Trimming removed 2 bases from V and 3 bases from J; junction bases left unmatched: 12. CDR1 is SGHTA and CDR2 is FQGNSA in the germline V gene. CDR3 length: 17 residues. CDR3 loop: CASSLTPGGAPYYGYTF. The CDR3 DNA sequence: TGTGCCAGCAGCTTAACTCCAGGGGGTGCCCCCTACTATGGCTACACCTTC.

The CDR3 protein is CAWSPGGAYTF. CDR3 DNA sequence: TGTGCCTGGAGTCCCGGAGGGGCCTACACCTTC. This chain links TRBV30 with TRBJ1-2; D perhaps matches TRBD1 (5 bases). CDR1 is GTSNPN, CDR2 SVGIG, per germline (reference sequence). The CDR3 has 11 residues. V was clipped by 2 bases and J by 10 bases, with 11 bases between them. The full variable domain, its missing parts supplied by reference TRBV30 and TRBJ1-2, is SQTIHQWPATLVQPVGSPLSLECTVEGTSNPNLYWYRQAAGRGLQLLFYSVGIGQISSEVPQNLSASRPQDRQFILSSKKLLLSDSGFYLCAWSPGGAYTFGSGTRLTVV.

The rearrangement uses TRBV7-8 and TRBJ2-7, with D possibly matching TRBD1 (5 bases). CDR3 length: 12 residues. Germline assignment: CDR1 SGHVS and CDR2 FQNEAQ. V lost 4 bases to trimming and J lost 8 bases, with 12 bases between them. This CDR3 reads CASSSSGSQQYF. The CDR3 DNA reads as TGTGCCAGCAGCTCGTCAGGGTCACAGCAGTACTTC.

This clone has more than one count but fewer than ten. The V and J genes are TRBV29-1 and TRBJ1-1, with TRBD1 matching 9 bases. The CDR3 is 14 residues long. The junction had 4 bases not matched to a gene; V was cut back by 5 bases and J by 0 bases. Germline lookup yields CDR1 SQVTM and CDR2 ANQGSEA. The CDR3 DNA is TGCAGCGTTTCACAGGGGGCACTGAACACTGAAGCTTTCTTT. Protein sequence: CSVSQGALNTEAFF.

CDR3 nucleotides: TGTGCCAGCAGCGCGGACTATGTAGAGAGGGCCCAGTACTTC. Translated, it gives CASSADYVERAQYF. The V and J genes are TRBV7-2 and TRBJ2-5, with D perhaps TRBD2 (6 bases). The CDR3 loop spans 14 amino acids. V lost 5 bases, J lost 9 bases, and 19 bases lay in between. Looked up from germline, CDR1 is SGHTA and CDR2 is FQGNSA.

This chain joins TRBV5-4 and TRBJ1-2, with 7 bases lining up with TRBD1. V lost 6 bases and J lost 5; bases outside the gene matches: 7. The germline gives CDR1 SGHNT, CDR2 YYREEE (reference sequence). This CDR3 comprises 13 residues. CDR3 sequence: CASNDRDIYGYTF. Here the CDR3 DNA reads TGTGCCAGCAACGACAGGGATATTTATGGCTACACCTTC.

This sequence joins TRBV29-1 and TRBJ1-1; perhaps TRBD1 as D (5 bases). Trimming cost V 5 bases and J 4 bases, with 14 bases left between them. The germline CDR1 and CDR2 sequences are SQVTM and ANQGSEA. The CDR3 extends over 13 amino acids. This CDR3 is CSVWTSLSTEAFF. CDR3 nucleotide sequence: TGCAGCGTTTGGACATCCTTGAGCACTGAAGCTTTCTTT.

The chain combines TRBV13 with TRBJ2-1; maybe TRBD1 (6 bases). In germline, CDR1 is PRHDT, CDR2 FYEKMQ (reference sequence). This CDR3 region has 14 residues. V lost 6 bases, J lost 6 bases, and 15 bases lay in between. CDR3 sequence reads: CASSVRGLLNEQFF. The DNA for the CDR3 is TGTGCCAGCAGTGTCAGGGGCCTGCTCAATGAGCAGTTCTTC.

The chain recombines TRBV28 with TRBJ2-7; 9 bases align to TRBD1. Germline V CDR1 and CDR2: MDHEN, SYDVKM. V lost 6 bases, J lost 5 bases, and 5 bases stayed unmatched. The CDR3 spans 13 residues. The CDR3, as DNA: TGTGCCAGCAGGGGGACAGGGATAAACGAGCAGTACTTC. This gives the protein CASRGTGINEQYF.

V is TRBV5-1 and J is TRBJ2-2, with 9 bases that match TRBD1. V shed 2 bases and J 7 bases; nucleotides not matched to a gene: 6. Germline-derived CDR1 and CDR2 are SGHRS and YFSETQ. The length of the CDR3 is 15 residues. For the CDR3, the DNA is TGCGCCAGCAGCTTAAAACAGGGGGCCGTCGGGGAGCTGTTTTTT. Encoded protein: CASSLKQGAVGELFF.

The J gene is TRBJ2-7, the V gene TRBV5-4; TRBD1 matches at 8 bases. Trimming at V came to 2 bases and at J to 1 base, leaving 2 bases not matched to a gene. The germline V gene has CDR1 SGHNT and CDR2 YYREEE (reference sequence). The CDR3 spans 14 residues. CDR3 sequence reads: CASSFDRGSYEQYF. CDR3 DNA sequence: TGTGCCAGCAGCTTTGACAGGGGATCCTACGAGCAGTACTTC.